The T cell receptor (beta chain) under discussion was sequenced for a study of beta chain features in type 1 diabetes. The study reverse transcribed the entire isolated RNA, so it sequenced expressed TCRB transcripts. This table comes from immunoSEQ multiplex PCR, and its TCRdb copy is limited to in-frame clones, with some not included. The sample contains about 900,000 clones, under 20% of which appear only once. Every donor provided one heparinised blood draw, which averaged about 110 mL. Each sorted fraction was over 95% pure. Germline V gene lookup returns CDR1 SGDLS and CDR2 YYNGEE. The germline V and J ends were trimmed by 0 bases and 4 bases, with 17 bases remaining between them. The CDR3 has 16 amino acids.

The rearrangement uses TRBV9 and TRBJ2-7, with D maybe TRBD1 (5 bases). The sample consisted of naive CD4+ T cells from blood. The TCR originated in a woman aged 18 to 35 in good health. CDR3 bases: TGTGCCAGCAGCGTAGCTGGAGCAGGGATGTGGTACGAGCAGTACTTC. It specifies CASSVAGAGMWYEQYF.